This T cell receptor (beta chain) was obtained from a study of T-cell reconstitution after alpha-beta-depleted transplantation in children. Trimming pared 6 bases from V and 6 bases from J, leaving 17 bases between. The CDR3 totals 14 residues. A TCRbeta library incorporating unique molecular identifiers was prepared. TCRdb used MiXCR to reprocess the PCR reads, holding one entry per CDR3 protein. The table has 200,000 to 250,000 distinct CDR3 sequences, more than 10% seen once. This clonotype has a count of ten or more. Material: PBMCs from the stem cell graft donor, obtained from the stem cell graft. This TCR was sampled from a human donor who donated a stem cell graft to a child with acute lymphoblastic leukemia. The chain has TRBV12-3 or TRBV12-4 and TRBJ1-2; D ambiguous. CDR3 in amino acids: CASSSQPDLHGYTF. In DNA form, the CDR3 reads TGTGCCAGCAGCTCCCAGCCGGACCTACATGGCTACACCTTC.